The T cell receptor (beta chain) under discussion was sequenced for a study of shared clonotypes between healthy human individuals. This clone was observed a few times. Bulk PBMC genomic DNA spanned ten immunoSEQ deep plates. Assay: immunoSEQ multiplex PCR; the TCRdb copy retains only in-frame clones and omits some. The sample consists of roughly 500,000 clones, 75% to 85% of them appearing once. Trimming at V came to 0 bases and at J to 8 bases, leaving 5 bases not matched to a gene. This CDR3 is built from 14 residues. The V gene's germline CDR1 is SGDLS and CDR2 YYNGEE. Adults of Caucasian background living in Nashville, Tennessee made up all donors. About 90 million PBMCs per unsorted sample were used for genomic DNA.

What was sequenced was PBMCs. The TCR sequence derives from a woman in her forties in good health. Some clones in this sample may be carry-over from other donors' samples. The chain couples TRBV9 to TRBJ1-2; 9 nucleotides line up with TRBD1. The CDR3 DNA reads as TGTGCCAGCAGCGTAGATGGGACAGGGATCGGCTACACCTTC. Its protein product is CASSVDGTGIGYTF.